This T cell receptor beta chain derives from a study of STAT5B mutations in CD4+ large granular lymphocyte leukemia. CDR1 and CDR2 from the germline V gene are SGHTA and FQGNSA. CDR3 length: 13 amino acids. Trimming cost V 7 bases and J 10 bases, with 16 bases left between them. This clone has a single count. What it binds is not known. Study findings and constraints: CD4-sorted patient repertoires seemed more clonal than healthy CD4+ repertoires. TRBV06-family usage was enriched in top patient clones (8/27) versus controls (2/35).

The method was immunoSEQ multiplex PCR; TCRdb's version includes in-frame clones alone and lacks a portion of them. The table lists tens of thousands of clones, around 75% of them singletons. The origin of this receptor is a human donor in good health. Sequenced sample: CD4+ T cells from blood buffy coats. The genes are TRBV7-2 and TRBJ1-4, with a tentative D call TRBD1 (5 bases). The CDR3 coding sequence is TGTGCCAGCAAACCTGGGGCTTTTGGAAAACTGTTTTTT. Protein: CASKPGAFGKLFF.